These 27 T cell receptor beta chains originate from one sample sequenced in a study of blood T cell repertoires in COVID-19. Data came from immunoSEQ multiplex PCR; TCRdb stores just in-frame clones and leaves some out. This table holds some 500,000 clones, roughly 89% found once. Sequenced material: peripheral blood. These receptors all come from a woman aged 45-59 years with COVID-19, enrolled during active disease.

This clone has only a few counts. This chain connects TRBV24-1 to TRBJ2-2; 10 bases line up with TRBD1. The V gene's germline CDR1 is KGHDR and CDR2 SFDVKD. The CDR3 spans 17 residues. Unmatched junction bases numbered 10, after V lost 4 bases and J lost 6 bases. Here the CDR3 reads CATSDTGTGDWAGELFF. CDR3 DNA sequence: TGTGCCACCAGTGACACCGGGACAGGGGACTGGGCCGGGGAGCTGTTTTTT.

The chain recombines TRBV12-5 with TRBJ2-1, with 12 bases fitting TRBD1. Germline V gene sequence: CDR1 LGHNT, CDR2 FRNRAP. The V segment lost 4 bases and the J segment 8 bases; nucleotides outside the gene matches: 12. This CDR3 spans 17 amino acids. The CDR3 sequence: CASGSTRPGQGADEQFF. For the CDR3, the DNA is TGTGCTAGTGGTTCGACCCGCCCGGGACAGGGGGCAGATGAGCAGTTCTTC. Variable domain in full (rest from reference TRBV12-5 and TRBJ2-1): DARVTQTPRHKVTEMGQEVTMRCQPILGHNTVFWYRQTMMQGLELLAYFRNRAPLDDSGMPKDRFSAEMPDATLATLKIQPSEPRDSAVYFCASGSTRPGQGADEQFFGPGTRLTVL.

V gene TRBV28 combines with J gene TRBJ1-3, with TRBD1 as a possible D gene (6 bases). CDR1 and CDR2 (germline): MDHEN, SYDVKM. The CDR3 has 15 residues. V dropped 6 bases and J dropped 0 bases, with 12 bases sitting between them. CDR3 DNA: TGTGCCAGCAGCGTTGGGACACTCTCTGGAAACACCATATATTTT. It codes for CASSVGTLSGNTIYF.

V gene TRBV18 combines with J gene TRBJ1-5, with 8 bases lining up with TRBD1. The V segment lost 3 bases and the J segment 6 bases; nucleotides outside the gene matches: 7. CDR3 size: 15 residues. Germline assignment: CDR1 KGHSH and CDR2 LQKENI. The CDR3, as DNA: TGTGCCAGCTCACCCCTAGGACAGGGAGGTCAGCCCCAGCATTTT. Translated, it gives CASSPLGQGGQPQHF.

The chain carries TRBV7-2 and TRBJ1-1, with TRBD1 identical over 7 bases. The CDR3 totals 12 residues. Germline loops: CDR1 SGHTA, CDR2 FQGNSA. V was pared by 1 base and J by 8 bases, with 1 base of the junction left unmatched. CDR3 sequence (DNA): TGTGCCAGCAGCTTAGAGGACAGGGAAGCTTTCTTT. This encodes CASSLEDREAFF. Full variable domain (outside the CDR3, taken from reference TRBV7-2 and TRBJ1-1): GAGVSQSPSNKVTEKGKDVELRCDPISGHTALYWYRQSLGQGLEFLIYFQGNSAPDKSGLPSDRFSAERTGGSVSTLTIQRTQQEDSAVYLCASSLEDREAFFGQGTRLTVV.

The chain couples TRBV5-1 to TRBJ1-2; TRBD1 aligns across 8 bases. This CDR3 comprises 15 residues. The V gene end was trimmed by 3 bases and the J gene end by 8 bases; junction bases not matched to a gene: 12. Looked up from germline, CDR1 is SGHRS and CDR2 is YFSETQ. The CDR3 loop reads CASSSTTGTGGGYTF. As DNA, the CDR3 is TGCGCCAGCAGCTCTACTACCGGGACAGGCGGCGGCTACACCTTC.

In this sample, this clone turned up a few times. This chain uses TRBV19 with TRBJ1-1; D call uncertain. Trimming removed 0 bases from V and 0 bases from J, with 8 bases in between. From germline, CDR1 is LNHDA and CDR2 SQIVND (reference sequence). The CDR3 covers 15 residues. DNA of the CDR3: TGTGCCAGTAGTATAGAAATCGCGGTGAACACTGAAGCTTTCTTT. Translated, it gives CASSIEIAVNTEAFF.

A note on this clone: Other nucleotide sequences from this sample produce the same CDR3. J is TRBJ2-3 and V is TRBV7-2; the match to TRBD2 covers 8 bases. V shed 5 bases and J 0 bases; nucleotides not matched to a gene: 4. Germline values: CDR1 SGHTA, CDR2 FQGNSA. This CDR3 has 15 residues. The CDR3 region is CASSRGGRSTDTQYF. The CDR3 nucleotides are TGTGCCAGCAGCCGCGGGGGGCGAAGCACAGATACGCAGTATTTT.

A note on this clone: The sample holds other DNA sequences that translate to the same CDR3. The chain links TRBV10-3 to TRBJ1-2; the D is unclear. Germline CDR1 ENHRY, CDR2 SYGVKD. The CDR3 loop spans 13 amino acids. V shed 3 bases and J shed 0 bases, with 5 bases lying between them. The CDR3 reads CAISDRSNYGYTF. For the CDR3, the DNA is TGTGCCATCAGTGACAGGTCTAACTATGGCTACACCTTC.

The gene calls are TRBV10-3 and TRBJ2-1; weak D call: TRBD1 (6 bases). CDR1 and CDR2 from the germline V gene are ENHRY and SYGVKD. The ends were cut back, 6 bases at V and 5 bases at J, with 14 bases in the middle. There are 14 residues in the CDR3. The DNA for the CDR3 is TGTGCCATCAGCCCCAGACAGGAAGACAATGAGCAGTTCTTC. It specifies CAISPRQEDNEQFF.

This clone showed up just a few times. The chain employs TRBV19 and TRBJ1-1, with D uncertain. CDR3 length equals 14 residues. Germline V gene sequence: CDR1 LNHDA, CDR2 SQIVND (reference sequence). V was trimmed by 3 bases and J by 1 base, leaving 9 bases between them. CDR3 sequence: CASSISTGNTEAFF. The CDR3 DNA follows: TGTGCCAGTAGTATCTCTACGGGGAACACTGAAGCTTTCTTT.

This chain joins TRBV15 and TRBJ1-2; 9 nucleotides agree with TRBD1. This CDR3 comprises 17 residues. Looked up from germline, CDR1 is LNHNV and CDR2 is YYDKDF (reference sequence). Losses at the gene ends were 3 bases for V and 8 bases for J; bases not matched to a gene: 16. The CDR3 sequence: CATSSDTGGANYWGYTF. The CDR3 DNA reads as TGTGCCACCAGCAGTGATACAGGGGGCGCGAATTATTGGGGCTACACCTTC.

V and J are TRBV19 and TRBJ1-4; D is uncertain. Germline V gene lookup returns CDR1 LNHDA and CDR2 SQIVND (reference sequence). The CDR3 consists of 15 residues. V shed 7 bases and J shed 0 bases, with 12 bases lying between them. Written as DNA, the CDR3 is TGTGCCAGTAATAGCGGATACGCAACTAATGAAAAACTGTTTTTT. Amino acid sequence: CASNSGYATNEKLFF.

This clone was counted once. The CDR3 is CASSPSGQGGLKLFF. DNA for the CDR3: TGTGCCAGTAGTCCTTCGGGACAGGGAGGTTTGAAACTGTTTTTT. The V and J genes are TRBV19 and TRBJ1-4; TRBD1 aligns across 9 bases. The trim removed 5 bases at V and 11 bases at J, leaving 12 bases unmatched. The germline V gene has CDR1 LNHDA and CDR2 SQIVND (reference sequence). The CDR3 loop spans 15 amino acids.

This chain links TRBV20-1 with TRBJ2-7; possibly TRBD1 for D (6 bases). The V and J ends lost 5 bases and 6 bases respectively, with 11 bases between them. The CDR3 is made up of 11 amino acids. Germline V gene lookup returns CDR1 DFQATT and CDR2 SNEGSKA (reference sequence). The CDR3 loop is CSAGGPLEQYF. DNA of the CDR3: TGCAGTGCTGGGGGCCCCCTCGAGCAGTACTTC.

The chain carries TRBV27 and TRBJ1-6; D remains unclear. This CDR3 is 14 amino acids long. V was pared by 1 base and J by 9 bases, with 10 bases between. Germline CDR1 is MNHEY and CDR2 is SMNVEV (reference sequence). The CDR3, as DNA: TGTGCCAGCAGTTTATACACCACGGGTTCACCCCTCCACTTT. Translated, it gives CASSLYTTGSPLHF.

The chain uses TRBV7-2 and TRBJ1-1; 9 positions match TRBD1. Unmatched junction bases numbered 5, after V lost 5 bases and J lost 10 bases. The CDR3 is 12 amino acids. CDR1 and CDR2 from the germline V gene are SGHTA and FQGNSA. CDR3 loop: CASSDRGRIAFF. CDR3 in DNA: TGTGCCAGCAGCGACAGGGGGAGGATAGCTTTCTTT.

The chain's CDR3 is CASSFPSGGYTF. DNA of the CDR3: TGTGCCAGCAGTTTTCCCTCAGGAGGCTACACCTTC. This chain links TRBV28 with TRBJ1-2; no reliable D call. This CDR3 region has 12 residues. Germline CDR1 MDHEN, CDR2 SYDVKM. Trimming pared 3 bases from V and 8 bases from J, leaving 10 bases between.

This clone was counted only a few times. This chain joins TRBV7-9 and TRBJ1-1; possible D gene TRBD1, 5 bases. Germline values: CDR1 SEHNR, CDR2 FQNEAQ (reference sequence). The CDR3 runs to 15 residues. V lost 1 base, J lost 4 bases, and 13 bases lay in between. The CDR3 protein is CASSLGWGLGTEAFF. CDR3 DNA sequence: TGTGCCAGCAGCTTAGGCTGGGGCTTAGGCACTGAAGCTTTCTTT.

The rearrangement links TRBV6-5 to TRBJ1-1; TRBD1 aligns across 9 bases. The V gene end was trimmed by 6 bases and the J gene end by 2 bases; junction bases not matched to a gene: 7. Germline V CDR1 and CDR2: MNHEY, SVGAGI. The CDR3 totals 15 residues. The CDR3 DNA reads as TGTGCCAGCAGCTCAACAGGGGGCCCTAACACTGAAGCTTTCTTT. Encoded protein: CASSSTGGPNTEAFF.

The sample holds one count of this clone. J is TRBJ1-6 and V is TRBV18, with no clear D. In germline, CDR1 is KGHSH, CDR2 LQKENI. The length of the CDR3 is 16 residues. Trimming pared 3 bases from V and 0 bases from J, leaving 9 bases between. The CDR3 here is CASSPGASSYNSPLHF. The CDR3 DNA is TGTGCCAGCTCACCTGGTGCCAGCTCCTATAATTCACCCCTCCACTTT.

The CDR3 DNA reads TGTGCCAGCAGCAGTACAGGGTCGGGCGTCTACGAGCAGTACTTC. Protein product: CASSSTGSGVYEQYF. The V call is TRBV5-6, the J call TRBJ2-7, with D possibly matching TRBD1 (6 bases). The germline V gene has CDR1 SGHDT and CDR2 YYEEEE. CDR3 size: 15 residues. Between the trimmed V and J ends, which lost 4 bases and 3 bases, there was a span of 17 bases.

CDR3 sequence (DNA): TGTGCCAGCAGCCCCCCGTCCCCCCATGGCTACACCTTC. This translates into CASSPPSPHGYTF. The V and J genes are TRBV7-9 and TRBJ1-2; no firm D call. Germline CDR1 reads SEHNR; CDR2 reads FQNEAQ (reference sequence). The V and J ends lost 5 bases and 6 bases respectively, with 13 bases between them. The CDR3 covers 13 residues.

As concerns this clone: Other DNA variants within this sample encode the same CDR3. V usage is TRBV6-1 and J usage is TRBJ1-1; D gene uncertain. The length of the CDR3 is 13 residues. Germline V CDR1 and CDR2: MNHNS, SASEGT. Trimming took 1 base from V and 1 from J, leaving 4 bases between them. The CDR3 bases are TGTGCCAGCAGTGAAGGGAGGAACACTGAAGCTTTCTTT. Translated, it gives CASSEGRNTEAFF.

This clone appeared a single time. The CDR3 spells CASSLRRNGYTF. The CDR3 nucleotides read TGTGCCAGCAGTTTGAGGCGGAATGGCTACACCTTC. The J gene is TRBJ1-2, the V gene TRBV28; D remains ambiguous. CDR1 and CDR2 (germline): MDHEN, SYDVKM. The CDR3 consists of 12 residues. Trimming shortened V by 3 bases and J by 6 bases, and 8 bases separated the two germline ends.

The CDR3 DNA reads as TGTGCCAGCAGCTTGGCCGTTTTAGGGGGAGGGCGCACTGAAGCTTTCTTT. It codes for CASSLAVLGGGRTEAFF. This rearrangement joins TRBV5-5 to TRBJ1-1, with D possibly matching TRBD1 (6 bases). The CDR3 spans 17 residues. The germline V and J ends were trimmed by 0 bases and 4 bases, with 19 bases remaining between them. Germline CDR1 is SGHKS and CDR2 is YYEKEE (reference sequence).

This chain uses TRBV30 with TRBJ1-5, with D possibly TRBD1 on 5 matching bases. This CDR3 has 15 amino acids. Trimming removed 1 base at V and 7 bases at J, with 17 bases between. Germline-derived CDR1 and CDR2 are GTSNPN and SVGIG (reference sequence). CDR3 nucleotides: TGTGCCTGGAGTGAGGGGTGGCAGGGAACCCAGCCCCAGCATTTT. Translation: CAWSEGWQGTQPQHF.